The T cell receptor beta chain described here comes from a study of cytotoxic CD8 clonotypes in ibrutinib-treated CLL. In the case of this clone: Its antigen is currently unknown.

General study results and limits: Patients with sustained remission and those progressing were sampled at differing times. Rising at ibrutinib response, clonality subsequently fell back toward baseline at progression.

Target depth was 1 in 200,000 to 1 in 1 million T cells, about 10x per clonotype. Sequencing was performed with immunoSEQ multiplex PCR; in TCRdb, only in-frame clones are kept and a portion is missing. The sample has 150,000 or so clones, around 85% seen once. This CDR3 has 14 amino acids. The receptor was derived from a human donor with chronic lymphocytic leukemia. The sample here was PBMCs, taken after 24 months of ibrutinib treatment. V is TRBV21-1 and J is TRBJ2-7; TRBD2, the D gene given by the table, was not confirmed from the DNA. TRBV21-1 is designated a pseudogene. CDR3 amino acids: CASSKVVGGYEQYF. CDR3 sequence (DNA): TGTGCCAGCAGTAAAGTTGTCGGGGGGTACGAGCAGTACTTC.